The 27 T cell receptor beta chains in this list originate from one sample, sequenced in a study of cytomegalovirus exposure and HLA in healthy donors. Amplification used 60 Vbeta primers and 13 Jbeta primers. The method was immunoSEQ multiplex PCR; TCRdb's version includes in-frame clones alone and lacks a portion of them. This table holds under 200,000 clones, around 78% found once. Sequencing used PBMCs. Receptors were obtained from a woman aged 25-40 years in good health and CMV-seropositive.

The V call is TRBV6-6, the J call TRBJ2-7, with D unresolved. The CDR3 has 12 residues. V dropped 5 bases and J dropped 6 bases, with 11 bases sitting between them. The germline CDR1 and CDR2 sequences are MNHNY and SVGAGI (reference sequence). The CDR3: CASSLRQAEQYF. In DNA, the CDR3 is TGTGCCAGCAGTCTCCGACAAGCCGAGCAGTACTTC.

The V and J genes are TRBV5-1 and TRBJ1-4, with D possibly being TRBD1 (5 bases). V gave up 0 bases and J gave up 10 bases, with 19 bases separating them. Per the germline V gene, CDR1 is SGHRS and CDR2 is YFSETQ. The CDR3 spans 16 residues. The chain's CDR3 is CASSLENRQGKGKLFF. The DNA for the CDR3 is TGCGCCAGCAGCTTGGAGAATCGTCAGGGTAAAGGAAAACTGTTTTTT.

V is TRBV6-6 and J is TRBJ2-2; TRBD1 agrees at 9 bases. This CDR3 has 16 residues. Losses at the gene ends were 3 bases for V and 4 bases for J; bases not matched to a gene: 6. CDR1 is MNHNY, CDR2 SVGAGI, per germline (reference sequence). DNA for the CDR3: TGTGCCAGCAGTTATGGAGACAGGGGGTTCACCGGGGAGCTGTTTTTT. This codes for CASSYGDRGFTGELFF.

V usage is TRBV5-1 and J usage is TRBJ2-5; 7 nucleotides match TRBD2. CDR3 length: 15 residues. V was pared by 4 bases and J by 3 bases, with 9 bases of the junction left unmatched. CDR1 is SGHRS, CDR2 YFSETQ, per germline. The CDR3 DNA follows: TGCGCCAGCAGCAGATTTGGCGGGGGAGAAGAGACCCAGTACTTC. This translates into CASSRFGGGEETQYF.

This chain connects TRBV15 to TRBJ1-6; no clear D gene. The CDR3 length is 12 residues. Looked up from germline, CDR1 is LNHNV and CDR2 is YYDKDF (reference sequence). V was clipped by 4 bases and J by 9 bases, with 7 bases between them. CDR3 sequence reads: CATSIRGSPLHF. In DNA, the CDR3 is TGTGCCACCAGCATCCGCGGTTCACCCCTCCACTTT.

In this sample, this clone turned up a few times. V gene TRBV6-6 combines with J gene TRBJ1-1; TRBD1 aligns across 8 bases. J lost 5 bases, V lost 6 bases, and 14 bases had no gene match. The CDR3 contains 16 residues. Germline CDR1 is MNHNY and CDR2 is SVGAGI (reference sequence). The CDR3 reads CASRSSGGAVETEAFF. Here the CDR3 DNA reads TGTGCCAGCAGGTCCTCAGGGGGCGCGGTAGAAACTGAAGCTTTCTTT.

This clone was seen only a few times. V usage is TRBV5-1 and J usage is TRBJ2-2; D call uncertain. The CDR3 extends over 15 amino acids. The germline V gene encodes CDR1 SGHRS and CDR2 YFSETQ. V lost 5 bases and J 1 base, leaving 12 bases between the germline ends. The CDR3 DNA reads as TGCGCCAGCAGTAGAACAGAGTTGAACACCGGGGAGCTGTTTTTT. It specifies CASSRTELNTGELFF. Using reference TRBV5-1 and TRBJ2-2 for the parts outside the CDR3, the full variable domain is KAGVTQTPRYLIKTRGQQVTLSCSPISGHRSVSWYQQTPGQGLQFLFEYFSETQRNKGNFPGRFSGRQFSNSRSEMNVSTLELGDSALYLCASSRTELNTGELFFGEGSRLTVL.

This chain uses TRBV27 with TRBJ1-1, with D uncertain. Deletions cut 5 bases from V and 1 base from J, with 8 bases between. Germline CDR1 and CDR2: MNHEY and SMNVEV (reference sequence). This CDR3 contains 13 residues. The CDR3 sequence: CASSTLTNTEAFF. In DNA, the CDR3 is TGTGCCAGCAGTACACTAACGAACACTGAAGCTTTCTTT.

The chain links TRBV5-1 to TRBJ2-7; 7 nucleotides agree with TRBD1. The CDR3 contains 15 residues. Trimming removed 6 bases from V and 1 base from J; junction bases left unmatched: 10. Germline CDR1 SGHRS, CDR2 YFSETQ. CDR3 residues: CASTPLTGESYEQYF. The CDR3 DNA follows: TGCGCCAGCACCCCTCTAACAGGGGAGTCCTACGAGCAGTACTTC.

The genes are TRBV6-5 and TRBJ1-5; the D gene is possibly TRBD1 (6 bases). Trimming stripped 10 bases from V and 4 bases from J, with 11 bases between. CDR1 is MNHEY and CDR2 is SVGAGI in the germline V gene. The CDR3 is 12 amino acids. CDR3 sequence (DNA): TGTGCCACCGGGACATCTAATCAGCCCCAGCATTTT. Translating gives CATGTSNQPQHF.

This clone was counted between two and nine times. The J gene is TRBJ1-3, the V gene TRBV5-4, with 7 positions matching TRBD1. Unmatched junction bases numbered 7, after V lost 3 bases and J lost 4 bases. The CDR3 is 15 residues long. Germline assignment: CDR1 SGHNT and CDR2 YYREEE (reference sequence). The CDR3 sequence: CASSSGGTVGNTIYF. CDR3 nucleotides: TGTGCCAGCAGCTCAGGTGGGACAGTCGGAAACACCATATATTTT. Full variable domain (missing parts from reference TRBV5-4 and TRBJ1-3): ETGVTQSPTHLIKTRGQQVTLRCSSQSGHNTVSWYQQALGQGPQFIFQYYREEENGRGNFPPRFSGLQFPNYSSELNVNALELDDSALYLCASSSGGTVGNTIYFGEGSWLTVV.

The count of this clone is one. The gene calls are TRBV11-2 and TRBJ2-7; 8 positions agree with TRBD2. This CDR3 has 16 residues. CDR1 is SGHAT and CDR2 is FQNNGV in the germline V gene. V was pared by 6 bases and J by 1 base, with 11 bases of the junction left unmatched. CDR3 residues: CASRGRRGGVSYEQYF. Here the CDR3 DNA reads TGTGCCAGCAGGGGGCGACGGGGGGGTGTATCCTACGAGCAGTACTTC. Filled out from reference TRBV11-2 and TRBJ2-7, the complete variable domain reads EAGVAQSPRYKIIEKRQSVAFWCNPISGHATLYWYQQILGQGPKLLIQFQNNGVVDDSQLPKDRFSAERLKGVDSTLKIQPAKLEDSAVYLCASRGRRGGVSYEQYFGPGTRLTVT.

The chain uses TRBV2 and TRBJ1-5, with a possible D match to TRBD1 (6 bases). The CDR3 consists of 14 residues. The V gene's germline CDR1 is SNHLY and CDR2 FYNNEI. Trimming left V 4 bases short and J 3 bases short, with 10 bases between. The DNA of the CDR3 is TGTGCCAGCAGTGGGAGGACAGTCAATCAGCCCCAGCATTTT. Its protein is CASSGRTVNQPQHF.

The chain uses TRBV18 and TRBJ1-1, with D possibly matching TRBD1 (6 bases). Germline CDR1 KGHSH, CDR2 LQKENI. With 5 bases removed from V and 1 base from J, the gap between germline ends came to 11 bases. The CDR3 has 14 residues. The CDR3 DNA reads as TGTGCCAGCTCAGTAAAACAGGGGAACACTGAAGCTTTCTTT. It specifies CASSVKQGNTEAFF.

The CDR3 DNA sequence: TGTGCCAGCAGCCACGGGACAGCCTATGGCTACACCTTC. It codes for CASSHGTAYGYTF. The rearrangement uses TRBV27 and TRBJ1-2; TRBD1 agrees at 7 bases. Germline CDR1 reads MNHEY; CDR2 reads SMNVEV (reference sequence). This CDR3 is built from 13 residues. The ends lost 6 bases at V and 4 bases at J; junction bases unmatched: 5.

The chain couples TRBV2 to TRBJ1-1; D is ambiguous. The CDR3 covers 9 residues. Between the trimmed V and J ends, which lost 8 bases and 7 bases, there was a span of 5 bases. CDR1 and CDR2 from the germline V gene are SNHLY and FYNNEI. The CDR3 DNA sequence: TGTGCCAGCGGAGGTGAAGCTTTCTTT. Its protein product is CASGGEAFF.

The J gene is TRBJ2-5, the V gene TRBV20-1; 8 nucleotides match TRBD2. Germline CDR1 DFQATT, CDR2 SNEGSKA (reference sequence). The CDR3 extends over 11 amino acids. CDR3 DNA sequence: TGCTCCGGGAGGGCCCAAGAGACCCAGTACTTC. It codes for CSGRAQETQYF.

V gene TRBV2 combines with J gene TRBJ2-3; TRBD1 matches 9 bases. This CDR3 is 14 amino acids long. V shed 8 bases, J shed 1 base, and the junction held 4 bases outside the gene matches. Germline loops: CDR1 SNHLY, CDR2 FYNNEI. CDR3 sequence: CASGRQGGTDTQYF. The CDR3 region has the DNA TGTGCCAGCGGTAGACAGGGGGGCACAGATACGCAGTATTTT.

The V gene is TRBV18, the J gene TRBJ2-5; perhaps TRBD1 as D (8 bases). Trimming shortened V by 3 bases and J by 4 bases, and 18 bases separated the two germline ends. Per the germline V gene, CDR1 is KGHSH and CDR2 is LQKENI. The CDR3 loop spans 16 amino acids. The CDR3 loop reads CASSPLITGGGETQYF. CDR3 DNA: TGTGCCAGCTCACCGTTGATAACAGGGGGGGGAGAGACCCAGTACTTC.

The chain links TRBV5-1 to TRBJ2-3, with 9 nucleotides matching TRBD1. V shed 4 bases, J shed 3 bases, and the junction held 3 bases outside the gene matches. Germline V lookup: CDR1 SGHRS, CDR2 YFSETQ. There are 14 residues in the CDR3. The CDR3 DNA sequence: TGCGCCAGCAGCAATGGACAGGGGACAGATACGCAGTATTTT. This encodes CASSNGQGTDTQYF.

This rearrangement joins TRBV4-2 to TRBJ1-1; D perhaps matches TRBD1 (5 bases). The germline V gene has CDR1 LGHNA and CDR2 YNFKEQ. Trimming left V 1 base short and J 0 bases short, with 9 bases between. This CDR3 is 15 amino acids long. CDR3 sequence reads: CASSQASGMNTEAFF. For the CDR3, the DNA is TGTGCCAGCAGCCAAGCTTCAGGGATGAACACTGAAGCTTTCTTT.

V is TRBV29-1 and J is TRBJ2-3, with D possibly TRBD1 on 5 matching bases. Germline lookup yields CDR1 SQVTM and CDR2 ANQGSEA. Between the trimmed V and J ends, which lost 4 bases and 7 bases, there was a span of 21 bases. The CDR3 is 15 amino acids. The CDR3 DNA reads TGCAGCGTTGTTGGGGCATCGGATCTGAGGAATACGCAGTATTTT. It is translated as CSVVGASDLRNTQYF.

V usage is TRBV7-8 and J usage is TRBJ2-7; tentatively, D is TRBD2 (6 bases). From germline, CDR1 is SGHVS and CDR2 FQNEAQ. The CDR3 has 15 amino acids. The V gene lost 0 bases and the J gene lost 0 bases, with 9 bases spanning the gap. In DNA, the CDR3 is TGTGCCAGCAGCTTAGCTGGTAGCGGCTCCTACGAGCAGTACTTC. It codes for CASSLAGSGSYEQYF.

The chain couples TRBV5-1 to TRBJ2-3, with no clear D. The V gene's germline CDR1 is SGHRS and CDR2 YFSETQ. The CDR3 is 13 residues long. Trimming left V 4 bases short and J 6 bases short, with 12 bases between. CDR3 in amino acids: CASSAYRLDTQYF. CDR3 coding DNA: TGCGCCAGCAGCGCCTATCGGTTGGATACGCAGTATTTT.

This clone was observed a few times. V usage is TRBV30 and J usage is TRBJ2-6; D is unclear. V shed 0 bases and J shed 0 bases, with 6 bases lying between them. The CDR3 consists of 15 residues. CDR1 GTSNPN and CDR2 SVGIG come from the germline V gene (reference sequence). The CDR3 loop reads CAWSVQSSGANVLTF. CDR3 DNA sequence: TGTGCCTGGAGTGTACAATCCTCTGGGGCCAACGTCCTGACTTTC.

The chain carries TRBV7-8 and TRBJ1-1; the match to TRBD1 covers 8 bases. Germline V gene data show CDR1 as SGHVS and CDR2 as FQNEAQ. The CDR3 has 15 residues. V lost 3 bases and J lost 1; bases outside the gene matches: 4. CDR3 amino acids: CASSFRGRGNTEAFF. The CDR3, as DNA: TGTGCCAGCAGCTTCAGGGGGCGGGGGAACACTGAAGCTTTCTTT.

The chain carries TRBV23-1 and TRBJ2-5; tentatively, D is TRBD1 (5 bases). TRBV23-1 is marked as an open reading frame, function uncertain. CDR3 size: 20 residues. V was clipped by 0 bases and J by 5 bases, with 28 bases between them. This chain's CDR3 is CASSQSGLVRHQGMGETQYF. The DNA of the CDR3 is TGCGCCAGCAGTCAATCCGGCCTCGTACGCCATCAGGGCATGGGGGAGACCCAGTACTTC.